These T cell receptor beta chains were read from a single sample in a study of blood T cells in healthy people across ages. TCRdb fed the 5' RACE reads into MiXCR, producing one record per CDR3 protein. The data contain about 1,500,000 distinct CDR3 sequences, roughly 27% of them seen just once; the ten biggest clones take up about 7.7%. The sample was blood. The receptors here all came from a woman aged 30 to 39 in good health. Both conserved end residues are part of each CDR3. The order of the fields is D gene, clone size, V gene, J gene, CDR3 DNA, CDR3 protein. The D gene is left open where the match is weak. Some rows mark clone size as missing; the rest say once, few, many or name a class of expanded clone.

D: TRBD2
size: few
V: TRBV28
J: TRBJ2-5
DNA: TGTGCCAGCAGCGGGGGGGCGGACGAGACCCAGTACTTC
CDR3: CASSGGADETQYF

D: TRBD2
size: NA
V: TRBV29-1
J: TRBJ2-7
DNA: TGCAGCGTTGTCTTAGGCAGCGGGAGGCCTTACTACGAGCAGTACTTC
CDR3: CSVVLGSGRPYYEQYF

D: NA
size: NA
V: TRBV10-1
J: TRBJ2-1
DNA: TGCGCCAGCAGTGAGTTGTCGCCCGGTGAGCAGTTCTTC
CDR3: CASSELSPGEQFF

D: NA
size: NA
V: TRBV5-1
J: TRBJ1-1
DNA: TGCGCCAGCAGCTTGGTCGGGGGAGCGAGCACTGAAGCTTTCTTT
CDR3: CASSLVGGASTEAFF

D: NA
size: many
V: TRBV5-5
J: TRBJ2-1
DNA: TGTGCCAGCAGCTCGTACGTACTAGGCGGTTACAATGAGCAGTTCTTC
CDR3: CASSSYVLGGYNEQFF

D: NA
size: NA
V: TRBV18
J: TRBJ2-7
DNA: TGTGCCAGCTCACCAGATTCGGACCAACCCTCCGAGCAGTACTTC
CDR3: CASSPDSDQPSEQYF

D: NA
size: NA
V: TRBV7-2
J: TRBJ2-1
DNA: TGTGCCAGCAGATTTCTCAGTTATGAGCAGTTCTTC
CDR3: CASRFLSYEQFF

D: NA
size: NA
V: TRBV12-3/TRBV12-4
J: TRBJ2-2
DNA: TGTGCCAGCAGTTTAGACCAGCGGCCAAACACCGGGGAGCTGTTTTTT
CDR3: CASSLDQRPNTGELFF

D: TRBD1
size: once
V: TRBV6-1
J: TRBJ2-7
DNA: TGTGCCAGCAGGCCCAATGAACCCGGGACAGGGGATATGTACGAGCAGTACTTC
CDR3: CASRPNEPGTGDMYEQYF

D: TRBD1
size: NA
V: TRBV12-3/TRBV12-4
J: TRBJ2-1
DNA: TGTGCCAGCATCCAGGACAGGGCTTCTTACAATGAGCAGTTCTTC
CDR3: CASIQDRASYNEQFF

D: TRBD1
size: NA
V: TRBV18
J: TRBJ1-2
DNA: TGTGCCAGCTCACCATCGGGACAGGGAAACTATGGCTACACCTTC
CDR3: CASSPSGQGNYGYTF

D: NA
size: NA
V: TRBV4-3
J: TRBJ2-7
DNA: TGCGCCAGCAGCTCCGAGACTGGATACTACGAGCAGTACTTC
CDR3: CASSSETGYYEQYF

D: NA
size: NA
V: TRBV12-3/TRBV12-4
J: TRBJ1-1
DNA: TGTGCCAGCAGTTTAGGCCGAGCACCTGAAGCTTTCTTT
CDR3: CASSLGRAPEAFF

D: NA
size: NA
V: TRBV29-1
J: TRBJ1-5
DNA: TGCAGCGTTGATGGGGCAGATAGCAATCAGCCCCAGCATTTT
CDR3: CSVDGADSNQPQHF

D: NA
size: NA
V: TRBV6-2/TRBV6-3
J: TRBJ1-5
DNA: TGTGCCAGCAGTTCGGCAGGGATGTCCAGGGATCAGCCCCAGCATTTT
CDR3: CASSSAGMSRDQPQHF

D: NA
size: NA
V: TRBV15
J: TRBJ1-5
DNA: TGTGCCACCCAGGGAATTGGGGTAAGAGGCAATCAGCCCCAGCATTTT
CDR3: CATQGIGVRGNQPQHF

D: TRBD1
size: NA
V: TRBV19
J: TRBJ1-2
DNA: TGTGCCAGTACTCTCAGGACAGGGGGCAACTATGGCTACACCTTC
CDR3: CASTLRTGGNYGYTF

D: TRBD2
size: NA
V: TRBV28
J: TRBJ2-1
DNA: TGTGCCAGCAGCCCGGGTGGCCTAGCGGGTCCTTACAATGAGCAGTTCTTC
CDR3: CASSPGGLAGPYNEQFF

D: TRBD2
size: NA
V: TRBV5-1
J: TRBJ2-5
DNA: TGCGCCAGCAGCGAGGGACTAGCATTTGGGTACCAAGAGACCCAGTACTTC
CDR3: CASSEGLAFGYQETQYF

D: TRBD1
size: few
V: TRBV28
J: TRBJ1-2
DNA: TGTGCCAGCAGTTTTCTCCAGGGGGCTTCTGGCTACACCTTC
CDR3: CASSFLQGASGYTF

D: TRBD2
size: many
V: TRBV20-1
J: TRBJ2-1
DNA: TGCAGTGCTGGAGGGACTAGCGGGAGATTGGAGCAGTTCTTC
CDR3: CSAGGTSGRLEQFF

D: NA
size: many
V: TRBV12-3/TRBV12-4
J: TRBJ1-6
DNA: TGTGCCAGCAGTCCTACAGGGAGGAATTCACCCCTCCACTTT
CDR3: CASSPTGRNSPLHF

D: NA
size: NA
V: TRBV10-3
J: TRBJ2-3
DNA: TGTGCCATCAGTCAATTAGGAGATACGCAGTATTTT
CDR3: CAISQLGDTQYF

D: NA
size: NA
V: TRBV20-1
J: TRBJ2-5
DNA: TGCAGTGCGGACCTAGGGGAGAAAGAGACCCAGTACTTC
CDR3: CSADLGEKETQYF

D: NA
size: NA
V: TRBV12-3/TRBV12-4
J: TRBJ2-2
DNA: TGTGCCAGCGGTTTCAGAGAGTGGAAGCTGTTTTTT
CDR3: CASGFREWKLFF

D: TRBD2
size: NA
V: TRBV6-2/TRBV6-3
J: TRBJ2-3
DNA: TGTGCCAGCAGTTACGGAGCGGGGGCTAGCACAGATACGCAGTATTTT
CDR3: CASSYGAGASTDTQYF

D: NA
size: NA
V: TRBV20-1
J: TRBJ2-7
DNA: TGCAGTGCTATACGGGGAGCCGGGTACGAGCAGTACTTC
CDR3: CSAIRGAGYEQYF

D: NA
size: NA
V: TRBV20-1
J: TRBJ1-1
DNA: TGCAGTGCCAAGGACGGAGAGAACACTGAAGCTTTCTTT
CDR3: CSAKDGENTEAFF

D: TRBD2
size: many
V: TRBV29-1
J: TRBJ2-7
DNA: TGCAGCGTTTCCGGGACTAGCGAATCCTACGAGCAGTACTTC
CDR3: CSVSGTSESYEQYF

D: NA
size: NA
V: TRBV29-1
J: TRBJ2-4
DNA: TGCAGCGTTGCACGGACAACTAACTGCAATGAGCAGTACTTC
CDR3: CSVARTTNCNEQYF

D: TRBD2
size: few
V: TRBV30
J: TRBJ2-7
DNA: TGTGCCTGGAGTAGGTTAGCGGGAGATGGCGAGCAGTACTTC
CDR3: CAWSRLAGDGEQYF

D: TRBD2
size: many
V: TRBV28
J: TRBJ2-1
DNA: TGTGCCAGCAGCCGGGAGGGGTATGAGCAGTTCTTC
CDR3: CASSREGYEQFF

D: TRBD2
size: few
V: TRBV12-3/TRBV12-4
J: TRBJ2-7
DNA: TGTGCCAGCAGTTTAGTAGGCCCCGCGGGGAGGGGCGGTGACGAGCAGTACTTC
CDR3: CASSLVGPAGRGGDEQYF

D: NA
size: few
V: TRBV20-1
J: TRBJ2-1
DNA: TGCAGTGCTAGCCGTAACTCTCTCCGCTATGAGCAGTTCTTC
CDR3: CSASRNSLRYEQFF

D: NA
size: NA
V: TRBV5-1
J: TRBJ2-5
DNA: TGCGCCAGCGCACTCGCTCTTCCGTACAATGAGCAGTACTTC
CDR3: CASALALPYNEQYF

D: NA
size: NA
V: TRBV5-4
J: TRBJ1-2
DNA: TGTGCCAGCAGTTTGGTTTCGGGCAGGGAATACTATGGCTACACCTTC
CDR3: CASSLVSGREYYGYTF

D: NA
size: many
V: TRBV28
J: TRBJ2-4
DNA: TGTGCCAGCCGTCCCGTAGCCAAAAACATTCAGTACTTC
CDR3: CASRPVAKNIQYF

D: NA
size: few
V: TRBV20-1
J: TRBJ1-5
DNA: TGCAGTGCTCCCTCATCCCTTGGGCCCCAGCATTTT
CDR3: CSAPSSLGPQHF

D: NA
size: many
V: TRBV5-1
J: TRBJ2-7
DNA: TGCGCCAGCAGCTTAGGGGACGGAGGAGGCTACGAGCAGTACTTC
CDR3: CASSLGDGGGYEQYF

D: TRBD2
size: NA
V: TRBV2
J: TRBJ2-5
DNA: TGTGCCAGCAGTGTTTCCGGAACGGGGGGGACCCAGTACTTC
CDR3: CASSVSGTGGTQYF

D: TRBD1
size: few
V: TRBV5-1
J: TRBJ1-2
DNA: TGCGCCAGCAGCTCTCCCCGGACAGGGGGCACCTATGGCTACACCTTC
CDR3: CASSSPRTGGTYGYTF